Listed below are T cell receptor beta chains from one sample, sequenced in a study of T cells in Graves' hyperthyroidism and ophthalmopathy. A single record per CDR3 protein comes from TCRdb applying MiXCR to the multiplex PCR reads. The sample consists of some 490,000 distinct CDR3 sequences, 22% of them appearing once. Material: blood. These receptors all stem from a woman aged 70-85 years with Graves' ophthalmopathy. Each CDR3 is given with its conserved first and last residue. Fields, in order: J gene, clone size, D gene, CDR3 length, V gene, CDR3 protein, CDR3 DNA. D genes are given only for firm matches. Size is stated for part of the rows, as once, few or many counts, or as a class when the clone is expanded.

J: TRBJ2-1
size: NA
D: TRBD2
length: 14
V: TRBV10-3
CDR3: CATRGGGGPNEQFF
DNA: TGTGCCACGCGGGGGGGGGGAGGGCCCAATGAGCAGTTCTTC

J: TRBJ1-5
size: NA
D: NA
length: 15
V: TRBV6-5
CDR3: CASSSIDRINQPQHF
DNA: TGTGCCAGCAGTTCCATCGACAGAATTAATCAGCCCCAGCATTTT

J: TRBJ2-5
size: NA
D: NA
length: 15
V: TRBV10-2
CDR3: CASSESPGTKETQYF
DNA: TGCGCCAGCAGTGAGTCGCCAGGGACGAAAGAGACCCAGTACTTC

J: TRBJ2-1
size: few
D: TRBD2
length: 15
V: TRBV7-2
CDR3: CASSWTSGRAGEQFF
DNA: TGTGCCAGCAGCTGGACTAGCGGGAGGGCAGGGGAGCAGTTCTTC

J: TRBJ2-2
size: few
D: NA
length: 13
V: TRBV7-6
CDR3: CASRSQVYGELFF
DNA: TGTGCCAGCAGAAGTCAGGTTTACGGGGAGCTGTTTTTT

J: TRBJ1-1
size: few
D: NA
length: 15
V: TRBV4-1
CDR3: CASSQDRGLVTEAFF
DNA: TGCGCCAGCAGCCAAGATCGGGGATTGGTCACTGAAGCTTTCTTT

J: TRBJ1-4
size: NA
D: TRBD1
length: 16
V: TRBV5-1
CDR3: CASSPGTGARGEKLFF
DNA: TGCGCCAGCAGCCCGGGGACAGGGGCTCGAGGAGAAAAACTGTTTTTT

J: TRBJ2-1
size: NA
D: TRBD2
length: 19
V: TRBV12-3/TRBV12-4
CDR3: CASSLSGLASVGLYNEQFF
DNA: TGTGCCAGCAGTTTATCGGGACTAGCGTCAGTGGGATTGTACAATGAGCAGTTCTTC

J: TRBJ2-3
size: NA
D: NA
length: 17
V: TRBV25-1
CDR3: CASSEYGSGRGDDTQYF
DNA: TGTGCCAGCAGTGAATATGGTAGCGGTCGCGGGGATGATACGCAGTATTTT

J: TRBJ1-5
size: few
D: TRBD1
length: 13
V: TRBV28
CDR3: CASSDRGPQPQHF
DNA: TGTGCCAGCTCTGACAGGGGGCCTCAGCCCCAGCATTTT

J: TRBJ2-3
size: NA
D: NA
length: 17
V: TRBV10-3
CDR3: CAISEFGESLSTDTQYF
DNA: TGTGCCATCAGTGAGTTTGGAGAATCGCTGAGCACAGATACGCAGTATTTT

J: TRBJ2-1
size: many
D: NA
length: 13
V: TRBV7-2
CDR3: CASSPTPAVGQFF
DNA: TGTGCCAGCAGCCCGACGCCGGCGGTGGGGCAGTTCTTC

J: TRBJ1-1
size: NA
D: NA
length: 14
V: TRBV4-3
CDR3: CASSQERIGPEAFF
DNA: TGCGCCAGCAGCCAAGAAAGAATCGGCCCTGAAGCTTTCTTT

J: TRBJ2-1
size: many
D: NA
length: 17
V: TRBV18
CDR3: CASSPRDGTASYNEQFF
DNA: TGTGCCAGCTCACCACGGGACGGGACCGCCTCCTACAATGAGCAGTTCTTC

J: TRBJ2-7
size: NA
D: TRBD1
length: 14
V: TRBV6-1
CDR3: CASSTSGQGYEQYF
DNA: TGTGCCAGCAGTACCTCCGGACAGGGCTACGAGCAGTACTTC

J: TRBJ2-5
size: few
D: TRBD2
length: 15
V: TRBV30
CDR3: CAWSEGLAGPETQYF
DNA: TGTGCCTGGAGTGAAGGACTAGCGGGACCAGAGACCCAGTACTTC

J: TRBJ2-7
size: few
D: TRBD2
length: 14
V: TRBV20-1
CDR3: CSAGQAGDSYEQYF
DNA: TGCAGTGCCGGCCAAGCGGGAGATTCCTACGAGCAGTACTTC

J: TRBJ1-2
size: few
D: TRBD1
length: 14
V: TRBV7-9
CDR3: CASSLATGQAGYTF
DNA: TGTGCCAGCAGCTTAGCGACAGGGCAGGCTGGCTACACCTTC

J: TRBJ2-7
size: few
D: NA
length: 14
V: TRBV15
CDR3: CATSRDAEAYEQYF
DNA: TGTGCCACCAGCAGAGATGCGGAGGCCTACGAGCAGTACTTC

J: TRBJ2-7
size: NA
D: NA
length: 12
V: TRBV28
CDR3: CATSGGIHEQYF
DNA: TGTGCGACGTCCGGGGGAATCCACGAGCAGTACTTC

J: TRBJ1-3
size: few
D: NA
length: 15
V: TRBV11-2
CDR3: CASSWGGSSGNTIYF
DNA: TGTGCCAGCAGTTGGGGAGGGAGCTCTGGAAACACCATATATTTT

J: TRBJ2-1
size: once
D: NA
length: 14
V: TRBV20-1
CDR3: CSARDGAGSNEQFF
DNA: TGCAGTGCTAGAGATGGGGCGGGTTCCAATGAGCAGTTCTTC

J: TRBJ1-1
size: NA
D: TRBD1
length: 14
V: TRBV10-1
CDR3: CASKAGTGHTEAFF
DNA: TGCGCCAGCAAAGCCGGGACAGGACACACTGAAGCTTTCTTT

J: TRBJ2-1
size: NA
D: TRBD2
length: 18
V: TRBV3-1
CDR3: CASSQSGTSGTSYNEQFF
DNA: TGTGCCAGCAGCCAATCCGGGACTAGCGGGACTTCCTACAATGAGCAGTTCTTC

J: TRBJ2-7
size: NA
D: TRBD2
length: 19
V: TRBV7-2
CDR3: CASSLAWTGLAGSGSEQYF
DNA: TGTGCCAGCAGCTTAGCTTGGACGGGACTAGCGGGATCCGGATCCGAGCAGTACTTC

J: TRBJ2-2
size: few
D: TRBD1
length: 16
V: TRBV5-8
CDR3: CASSYWTGGVTGELFF
DNA: TGTGCCAGCAGCTATTGGACAGGGGGCGTCACCGGGGAGCTGTTTTTT

J: TRBJ2-7
size: NA
D: NA
length: 15
V: TRBV10-3
CDR3: CAISELEHGAYEQYF
DNA: TGTGCCATCAGTGAGTTGGAGCACGGTGCCTACGAGCAGTACTTC

J: TRBJ1-5
size: many
D: TRBD1
length: 16
V: TRBV7-8
CDR3: CASSFSGTGLNQPQHF
DNA: TGTGCCAGCAGCTTTTCCGGGACAGGACTCAATCAGCCCCAGCATTTT

J: TRBJ2-1
size: few
D: NA
length: 11
V: TRBV5-8
CDR3: CASSLTTTQFF
DNA: TGTGCCAGCAGCTTGACTACGACCCAGTTCTTC

J: TRBJ1-4
size: NA
D: NA
length: 12
V: TRBV6-1
CDR3: CASSPVGEKLFF
DNA: TGTGCCAGCAGCCCAGTAGGTGAAAAACTGTTTTTT

J: TRBJ1-3
size: NA
D: NA
length: 14
V: TRBV6-1
CDR3: CATRGGISGNTIYF
DNA: TGTGCCACTAGAGGGGGAATCTCTGGAAACACCATATATTTT

J: TRBJ2-7
size: NA
D: NA
length: 15
V: TRBV4-3
CDR3: CASSPGGGDSYEQYF
DNA: TGCGCCAGCAGCCCCGGTGGGGGCGACTCCTACGAGCAGTACTTC

J: TRBJ2-1
size: NA
D: TRBD2
length: 14
V: TRBV10-3
CDR3: CAISNSGRGREQFF
DNA: TGTGCCATCAGCAATAGCGGGAGGGGACGGGAGCAGTTCTTC

J: TRBJ1-4
size: few
D: NA
length: 13
V: TRBV11-2
CDR3: CASSLLEQDKLFF
DNA: TGTGCCAGCAGCTTACTTGAACAGGACAAACTGTTTTTT

J: TRBJ2-7
size: NA
D: NA
length: 14
V: TRBV12-3/TRBV12-4
CDR3: CASSLGGLMYEQYF
DNA: TGTGCCAGCAGTCTAGGTGGGCTCATGTACGAGCAGTACTTC